This record covers a single TCR beta chain. The entry originates in a study of technical replicates of blood from several donors. Here immunoSEQ multiplex PCR was the method, and the copy in TCRdb shows in-frame clones only, minus some. The top ten hold over 0.35% of the sample, which has 80,000 or so clones, 94% seen once. Trimming stripped 4 bases from V and 3 bases from J, with 15 bases between. CDR3 length: 15 amino acids. Germline-derived CDR1 and CDR2 are LNHDA and SQIVND (reference sequence). This receptor was obtained from a human donor in good health. The V and J genes are TRBV19 and TRBJ1-2; D perhaps matches TRBD1 (6 bases). Sequencing was carried out using T cells isolated from PBMCs. This CDR3 reads CASSSPSGHHYGYTF. The CDR3 nucleotides read TGTGCCAGTAGTAGCCCCTCGGGACATCACTATGGCTACACCTTC.